This T cell receptor beta chain was identified during a study of shared clonotypes between healthy human individuals. The trim removed 4 bases at V and 6 bases at J, leaving 10 bases unmatched. The CDR3 has 16 amino acids. Germline CDR1 MNHNS, CDR2 SASEGT. The table came from immunoSEQ multiplex PCR; TCRdb's copy has only in-frame clones and leaves some out. Here the sample spans some 1,400,000 clones, roughly 96% being singletons. Sequencing was done on a sample of naive CD4+ T cells sorted from blood. Subset described: CD45RA+ positively selected. The chain couples TRBV6-1 to TRBJ1-5; 9 bases are shared with TRBD1. This sequence was found in a man under 40 in good health. CDR3 region: CASSAKSGQGGQPQHF. DNA of the CDR3: TGTGCCAGCAGTGCAAAATCGGGACAGGGTGGTCAGCCCCAGCATTTT.